A selection of T cell receptor beta chains follows, all from one sample in a study of CD8 T cells in ankylosing spondylitis. TCRdb processed the 5' RACE reads anew with MiXCR; each CDR3 protein has one entry. The profile covers about 150,000 distinct CDR3 sequences, with 25% to 35% appearing a single time and 4.5% to 6% taken by the ten largest. The sequencing sample was made of synovial fluid, either unsorted or a sorted T cell fraction (not recorded which). The receptor set was obtained from a male donor with ankylosing spondylitis. The conserved cysteine and the conserved F or W are not part of the CDR3 here. The D gene is left open where the match is weak.

>TRBJ2-5|-|TRBV28
ASSLWEGETQY
>TRBJ2-7|TRBD2|TRBV7-3
ASSLMGTNEQY
>TRBJ2-3|TRBD2|TRBV2
ASSRGGGGDTQY
>TRBJ1-5|-|TRBV5-1
ASSFTGQPDQPQH
>TRBJ1-1|TRBD1|TRBV6-5
ASSYGQGGTEAF
>TRBJ2-7|TRBD2|TRBV2
ASSGTSTSYEQY
>TRBJ2-1|TRBD2|TRBV12-3/TRBV12-4
ASSSGGRSEQF
>TRBJ1-2|-|TRBV20-1
SARDSAPGSNYGYT
>TRBJ2-7|-|TRBV7-2
ASSFFGAIDEQY
>TRBJ2-7|-|TRBV7-2
ASSPGGQVKEQY